The clone carrying this TCR beta chain was observed a single time. The data are from a study of shared T cell receptors in the human thymus. CDR1 MGHRA and CDR2 YSYEKL come from the germline V gene. This CDR3 has 21 residues. The V segment lost 0 bases and the J segment 1 base; nucleotides outside the gene matches: 12. The protocol was immunoSEQ multiplex PCR, while the TCRdb copy is restricted to in-frame clones and leaves out a portion. This sample has roughly 500,000 clones, with about 80% found just once. In addition, the sample was reused for a study of human thymus T cells. That publication notes: Donation came from healthy Finnish infants having corrective surgery for congenital heart defects. The study used thymus tissue resected during corrective heart surgery. Thymic as well as blood repertoires seemed to favor certain V and J genes unevenly. As related research reported, thymic repertoires overlapped highly among unrelated individuals.

The sequence came from a boy under two years old with a congenital heart defect. The V and J genes are TRBV4-1 and TRBJ2-4; TRBD2 matches 13 bases. What was sequenced was thymocytes. CDR3 residues: CASSQDLIGLAGDDAKNIQYF. The CDR3, as DNA: TGCGCCAGCAGCCAAGATTTGATTGGACTAGCGGGAGACGATGCCAAAAACATTCAGTACTTC.